This T cell receptor beta chain is from a study of OX40 agonist ivuxolimab in advanced cancers. Sequenced by immunoSEQ multiplex PCR; TCRdb stores in-frame clones only, minus some. The sample lists 19,000 or so clones; less than 90% were seen once. Germline values: CDR1 MNHEY, CDR2 SMNVEV (reference sequence). With 8 bases clipped from V and 10 bases from J, the junction kept 2 bases outside the gene matches. The CDR3 is 13 residues long. The chain couples TRBV27 to TRBJ2-1, with 16 bases fitting TRBD2. Sequencing was performed on CD4+ or CD8+ T cells sorted from blood, taken in a trial of the OX40 agonist ivuxolimab. The source of this sequence is an adult with an advanced solid tumor such as melanoma, head and neck, liver or kidney cancer. The CDR3 protein is CASGTSGGEEQFF. The CDR3 DNA is TGTGCCAGCGGGACTAGCGGGGGGGAAGAGCAGTTCTTC.